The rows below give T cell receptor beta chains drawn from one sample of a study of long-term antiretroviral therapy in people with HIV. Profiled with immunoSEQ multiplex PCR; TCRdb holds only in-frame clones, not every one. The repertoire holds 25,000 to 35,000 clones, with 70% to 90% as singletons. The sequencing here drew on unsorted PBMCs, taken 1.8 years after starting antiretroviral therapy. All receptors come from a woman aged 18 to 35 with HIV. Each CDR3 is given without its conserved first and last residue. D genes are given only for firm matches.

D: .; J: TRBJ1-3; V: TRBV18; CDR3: ASSPLPGTDAGNTIY
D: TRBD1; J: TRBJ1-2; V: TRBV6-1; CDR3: ASSPGTGGYYGYT
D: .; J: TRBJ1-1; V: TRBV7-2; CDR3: ASSLEQGMNTEAF
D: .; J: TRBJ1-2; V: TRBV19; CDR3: ASTDRPPNYGYT
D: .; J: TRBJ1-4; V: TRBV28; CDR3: ASTPPTNEKLF
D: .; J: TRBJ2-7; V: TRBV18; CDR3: ASSNRIGEQY
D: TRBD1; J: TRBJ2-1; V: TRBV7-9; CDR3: ASSLGRQGNIYNEQF
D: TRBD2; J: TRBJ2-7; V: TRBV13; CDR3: ASSSRTSGSHEQY
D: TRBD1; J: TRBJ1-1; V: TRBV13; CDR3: ASSAWTGENTEAF
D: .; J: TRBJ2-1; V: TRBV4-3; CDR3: ASSPGGREGAARDEQF
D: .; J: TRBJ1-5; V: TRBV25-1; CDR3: ASSQGFNQPQH
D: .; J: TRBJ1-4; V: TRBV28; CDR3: ASSTRPSGSEKLF
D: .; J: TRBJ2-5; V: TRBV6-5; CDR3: ASSLRRGGETQY
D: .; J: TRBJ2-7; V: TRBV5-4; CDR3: ASSLAGGASYEQY
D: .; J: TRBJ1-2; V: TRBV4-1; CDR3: ASSQENLAGDKGYT
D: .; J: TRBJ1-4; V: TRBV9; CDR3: ASSVTTYGEKLF
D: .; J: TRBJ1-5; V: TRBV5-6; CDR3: ASSLGGQELNQPQH
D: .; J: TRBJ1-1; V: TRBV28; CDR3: ASGTERAF
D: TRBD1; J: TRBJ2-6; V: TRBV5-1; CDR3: ASSLDRDSLTGANVLT
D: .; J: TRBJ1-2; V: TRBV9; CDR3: ATKTTSGGYT
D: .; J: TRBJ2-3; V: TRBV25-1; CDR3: ASSEYVLTDTQY
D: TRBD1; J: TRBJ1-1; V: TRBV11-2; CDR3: ASSPRTGLYEAF
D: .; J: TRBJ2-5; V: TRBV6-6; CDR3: ASSQPFDGKETQY
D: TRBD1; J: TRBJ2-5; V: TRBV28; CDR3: ASSLEGGAGLETQY
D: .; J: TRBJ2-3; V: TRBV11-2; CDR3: ASSRNPTDTQY
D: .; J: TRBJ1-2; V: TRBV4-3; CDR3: ASSRTKGSRGLGYGYT
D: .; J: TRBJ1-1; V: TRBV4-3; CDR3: ASSQDRMRTEAF
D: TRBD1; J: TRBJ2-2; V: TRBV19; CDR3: ASSIRGGPGELF
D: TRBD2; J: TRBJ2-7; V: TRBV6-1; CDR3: ASRGRTSGAYEQY
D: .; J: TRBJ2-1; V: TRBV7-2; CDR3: ASSLVLMYSKQF
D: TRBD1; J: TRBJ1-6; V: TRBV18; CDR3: ASSPYGQAKLNSPLH
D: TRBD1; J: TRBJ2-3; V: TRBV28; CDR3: ASTPPGTGGTDTQY
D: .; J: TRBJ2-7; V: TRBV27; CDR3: ASSFGDEQY
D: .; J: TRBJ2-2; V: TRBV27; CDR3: ASSLIGTANTGELF
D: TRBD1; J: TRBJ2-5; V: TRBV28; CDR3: ASSFRTGVETQY
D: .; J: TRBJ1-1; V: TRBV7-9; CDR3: ASSLGVQGGGTEAF
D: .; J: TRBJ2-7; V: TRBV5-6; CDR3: ASSLEAREQY
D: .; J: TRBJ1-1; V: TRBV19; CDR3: ASSTGLNTEAF
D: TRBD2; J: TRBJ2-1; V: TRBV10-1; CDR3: ASSDLERGPRSYNEQF
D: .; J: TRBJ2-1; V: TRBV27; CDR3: ASRVMTTNNEQF
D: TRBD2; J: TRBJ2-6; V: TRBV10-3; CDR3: AISESNGGAGANVLT
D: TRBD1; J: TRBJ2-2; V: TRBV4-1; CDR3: ASSQGTGGAGELF
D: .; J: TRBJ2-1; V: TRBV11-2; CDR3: ASSFPRYNEQF
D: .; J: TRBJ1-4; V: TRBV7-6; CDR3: ASSLAPVALGEKLF
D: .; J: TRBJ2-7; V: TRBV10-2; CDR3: ASSEFRVHEQY
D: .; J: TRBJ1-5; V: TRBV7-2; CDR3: ASSLLSNQPQH
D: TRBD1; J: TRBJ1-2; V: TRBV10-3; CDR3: AIGDRAQYGYT